Presented here are 24 T cell receptor beta chains from one specimen sequenced in a study of T-cell reconstitution after alpha-beta-depleted transplantation in children. Unique molecular identifiers were incorporated when the TCRbeta library was constructed. TCRdb re-derived calls from the PCR reads in MiXCR, one entry per CDR3 protein. The sample shows 450,000 to 600,000 distinct CDR3 sequences, more than 9% of them seen only once. The sequencing here drew on PBMCs, taken before TCRalphabeta/CD19-depleted stem cell transplant. The receptor set was obtained from a child aged 2-15 years with inherited bone marrow failure, due to receive a stem cell transplant.

The sample holds many counts of this clonotype. V and J are TRBV6-2 or TRBV6-3 and TRBJ2-1; a weak D match, TRBD2 (6 bases). The CDR3 runs to 16 residues. Germline assignment: CDR1 MNHEY and CDR2 SVGEGT. With 2 bases removed from V and 2 bases from J, the gap between germline ends came to 13 bases. CDR3 sequence: CASSYSIGGPYNEQFF. CDR3 in DNA: TGTGCCAGCAGTTACAGTATAGGAGGGCCCTACAATGAGCAGTTCTTC.

This clonotype was counted between two and nine times. This chain links TRBV18 with TRBJ1-4; D ambiguous. CDR1 KGHSH and CDR2 LQKENI come from the germline V gene. The CDR3 is 14 amino acids. V was shortened by 3 bases and J by 7 bases, with 12 bases between the two germline ends. The chain's CDR3 is CASSPVTEGEKLFF. The CDR3 bases are TGTGCCAGCTCACCTGTCACAGAGGGTGAAAAACTGTTTTTT.

This clonotype was seen a few times. J is TRBJ1-1 and V is TRBV19; the match to TRBD1 covers 7 bases. The CDR3 consists of 14 residues. Germline CDR1 and CDR2: LNHDA and SQIVND (reference sequence). V lost 2 bases and J lost 5; bases outside the gene matches: 5. The CDR3 loop is CASSINAGGTEAFF. The CDR3 DNA reads TGTGCCAGTAGTATAAATGCAGGGGGGACTGAAGCTTTCTTT.

This clonotype was seen only a few times. The chain couples TRBV18 to TRBJ2-5; 7 bases line up with TRBD2. The germline V gene has CDR1 KGHSH and CDR2 LQKENI. CDR3 length equals 14 residues. The V gene end was trimmed by 4 bases and the J gene end by 2 bases; junction bases not matched to a gene: 4. CDR3 sequence reads: CASSLWEGQETQYF. The DNA for the CDR3 is TGTGCCAGCTCACTTTGGGAGGGACAAGAGACCCAGTACTTC. The full variable domain, completed using reference TRBV18 and TRBJ2-5, is NAGVMQNPRHLVRRRGQEARLRCSPMKGHSHVYWYRQLPEEGLKFMVYLQKENIIDESGMPKERFSAEFPKEGPSILRIQQVVRGDSAAYFCASSLWEGQETQYFGPGTRLLVL.

This clonotype was recorded at least ten times. The chain recombines TRBV29-1 with TRBJ2-3, with D unresolved. Trimming removed 7 bases from V and 11 bases from J, with 10 bases in between. CDR3 length equals 9 residues. The germline gives CDR1 SQVTM, CDR2 ANQGSEA. CDR3 DNA: TGCAGCGAGAACGTGAAGCAGTATTTT. Residues: CSENVKQYF.

This clonotype appeared many times. The rearrangement uses TRBV20-1 and TRBJ2-6, with D possibly being TRBD1 (5 bases). From germline, CDR1 is DFQATT and CDR2 SNEGSKA (reference sequence). Trimming pared 1 base from V and 4 bases from J, leaving 8 bases between. There are 14 residues in the CDR3. The CDR3 coding sequence is TGCAGTGCTAGAGTCAGGGTCGGGGCCAACGTCCTGACTTTC. Its protein is CSARVRVGANVLTF.

This chain connects TRBV9 to TRBJ1-1, with D possibly being TRBD1 (6 bases). CDR1 SGDLS and CDR2 YYNGEE come from the germline V gene. This CDR3 has 18 residues. Trimming removed 4 bases from V and 0 bases from J, with 22 bases in between. CDR3 residues: CASSKQGSGRKMNTEAFF. Written as DNA, the CDR3 is TGTGCCAGCAGCAAACAGGGTAGTGGTAGGAAAATGAACACTGAAGCTTTCTTT. Full variable domain (rest looked up from reference TRBV9 and TRBJ1-1): DSGVTQTPKHLITATGQRVTLRCSPRSGDLSVYWYQQSLDQGLQFLIQYYNGEERAKGNILERFSAQQFPDLHSELNLSSLELGDSALYFCASSKQGSGRKMNTEAFFGQGTRLTVV.

This clonotype was recorded a few times. J is TRBJ2-5 and V is TRBV6-5; D ambiguous. Trimming cost V 3 bases and J 5 bases, with 16 bases left between them. This CDR3 has 15 amino acids. CDR1 and CDR2 from the germline V gene are MNHEY and SVGAGI. The CDR3 DNA reads as TGTGCCAGCAGTTATTACGGGCTACCTAGGGAGACCCAGTACTTC. Translated, it gives CASSYYGLPRETQYF.

This clonotype was detected ten times or more. The chain recombines TRBV27 with TRBJ1-1; TRBD1 might be the D (6 bases). The CDR3 covers 14 residues. V lost 3 bases and J 8 bases, leaving 16 bases between the germline ends. CDR1 is MNHEY and CDR2 is SMNVEV in the germline V gene (reference sequence). Here the CDR3 reads CASSFTTWGPEAFF. DNA for the CDR3: TGTGCCAGCAGTTTTACCACCTGGGGGCCCGAAGCTTTCTTT.

The sample holds many counts of this clonotype. The chain combines TRBV29-1 with TRBJ2-5; D not resolved. This CDR3 spans 13 amino acids. V was pared by 1 base and J by 4 bases, with 10 bases between. Germline CDR1 SQVTM, CDR2 ANQGSEA. DNA of the CDR3: TGCAGCGTTGAAGGGTACGACCTAGAGACCCAGTACTTC. Its protein is CSVEGYDLETQYF.

This clonotype was recorded many times. The CDR3 spells CASSFNRGFGYEQYF. CDR3 coding DNA: TGTGCCAGCAGCTTTAACAGGGGGTTCGGTTACGAGCAGTACTTC. The V call is TRBV7-2, the J call TRBJ2-7; TRBD1 matches at 8 bases. The V gene end was trimmed by 3 bases and the J gene end by 4 bases; junction bases not matched to a gene: 8. Germline V gives CDR1 SGHTA, CDR2 FQGNSA. CDR3 length: 15 residues.

This clonotype was seen a handful of times. The V call is TRBV20-1, the J call TRBJ1-3; D is possibly TRBD1 (5 bases). CDR3 length: 14 amino acids. Germline assignment: CDR1 DFQATT and CDR2 SNEGSKA (reference sequence). Trimming cost V 1 base and J 2 bases, with 9 bases left between them. This chain's CDR3 is CSARGGGAGNTIYF. The CDR3, as DNA: TGCAGTGCTAGAGGCGGAGGGGCTGGAAACACCATATATTTT.

In this sample, this clonotype turned up a few times. V and J are TRBV4-3 and TRBJ2-1; 9 nucleotides line up with TRBD1. CDR1 is LGHNA and CDR2 is YSLEER in the germline V gene. The J segment lost 5 bases and the V segment lost 0 bases, leaving 8 bases of the junction unmatched. The CDR3 consists of 17 residues. CDR3 DNA sequence: TGCGCCAGCAGCCAAGATATATGGACAGGGGCGCACAATGAGCAGTTCTTC. Protein sequence: CASSQDIWTGAHNEQFF.

Comment on this clonotype: One base away lies a much larger clone, so this may be a sequencing read error. In DNA, the CDR3 is TGTGCCACTGGTCTCGTGGGGTCCTACAATGAGCAGTTCTTC. It specifies CATGLVGSYNEQFF. The chain recombines TRBV6-1 with TRBJ2-1; the D is unclear. V lost 10 bases and J lost 1, with 14 bases in between. Germline V gene data show CDR1 as MNHNS and CDR2 as SASEGT. This CDR3 is 14 amino acids long.

Many counts were recorded for this clonotype. The rearrangement links TRBV27 to TRBJ1-1; tentative D call: TRBD1 (6 bases). Germline CDR1 reads MNHEY; CDR2 reads SMNVEV (reference sequence). V was clipped by 1 base and J by 4 bases, with 10 bases between them. The CDR3 consists of 14 residues. The CDR3 loop is CASSLWTASTEAFF. CDR3 nucleotides: TGTGCCAGCAGTTTATGGACAGCGAGCACTGAAGCTTTCTTT.

The rearrangement uses TRBV7-2 and TRBJ2-1; D ambiguous. This CDR3 is 16 amino acids long. Trimming cost V 2 bases and J 0 bases, with 11 bases left between them. CDR1 and CDR2 from the germline V gene are SGHTA and FQGNSA. CDR3 DNA: TGTGCCAGCAGCTTAACGCGGTCTGGCTCCTACAATGAGCAGTTCTTC. This translates into CASSLTRSGSYNEQFF. Looking up the rest from reference TRBV7-2 and TRBJ2-1 gives the full variable domain: GAGVSQSPSNKVTEKGKDVELRCDPISGHTALYWYRQSLGQGLEFLIYFQGNSAPDKSGLPSDRFSAERTGGSVSTLTIQRTQQEDSAVYLCASSLTRSGSYNEQFFGPGTRLTVL.

This clonotype was recorded at least ten times. The J gene is TRBJ2-5, the V gene TRBV12-3 or TRBV12-4; D is perhaps TRBD2 (6 bases). The CDR3 length is 16 residues. Trimming pared 5 bases from V and 0 bases from J, leaving 16 bases between. CDR3: CASSPRRGEDQETQYF. CDR3 bases: TGTGCCAGCAGTCCTCGGAGGGGTGAAGACCAAGAGACCCAGTACTTC.

This clonotype was detected ten times or more. This sequence joins TRBV9 and TRBJ2-3, with 8 bases lining up with TRBD2. V lost 4 bases to trimming and J lost 1 base; unmatched junction nucleotides: 8. In germline, CDR1 is SGDLS, CDR2 YYNGEE. The CDR3 covers 16 residues. The CDR3 is CASSHWREARTDTQYF. For the CDR3, the DNA is TGTGCCAGCAGCCATTGGCGGGAGGCCCGCACAGATACGCAGTATTTT.

The V gene is TRBV29-1, the J gene TRBJ1-2; 8 bases fit TRBD1. The germline gives CDR1 SQVTM, CDR2 ANQGSEA. Germline trimming cut 3 bases from V and 5 bases from J; bases unmatched to any gene: 5. The CDR3 is 13 residues long. Here the CDR3 reads CSVDRRTGYGYTF. CDR3 coding DNA: TGCAGCGTTGACAGGCGGACAGGGTATGGCTACACCTTC. Using reference TRBV29-1 and TRBJ1-2 for the parts outside the CDR3, the full variable domain is SAVISQKPSRDICQRGTSLTIQCQVDSQVTMMFWYRQQPGQSLTLIATANQGSEATYESGFVIDKFPISRPNLTFSTLTVSNMSPEDSSIYLCSVDRRTGYGYTFGSGTRLTVV.

The chain employs TRBV5-1 and TRBJ2-5; D gene uncertain. The CDR3 has 14 residues. Looked up from germline, CDR1 is SGHRS and CDR2 is YFSETQ. V lost 2 bases to trimming and J lost 4 bases, with 12 bases between them. The DNA of the CDR3 is TGCGCCAGCAGCTTATCTGGCAGAACAGAGACCCAGTACTTC. Encoded protein: CASSLSGRTETQYF. Full variable domain (outside the CDR3, taken from reference TRBV5-1 and TRBJ2-5): KAGVTQTPRYLIKTRGQQVTLSCSPISGHRSVSWYQQTPGQGLQFLFEYFSETQRNKGNFPGRFSGRQFSNSRSEMNVSTLELGDSALYLCASSLSGRTETQYFGPGTRLLVL.

This clonotype was observed many times. The chain is built from TRBV27 and TRBJ1-1; no reliable D call. V lost 6 bases and J lost 0, with 8 bases in between. The CDR3 spans 13 residues. Germline V CDR1 and CDR2: MNHEY, SMNVEV (reference sequence). CDR3 region: CASREEMNTEAFF. In DNA, the CDR3 is TGTGCCAGCAGGGAAGAAATGAACACTGAAGCTTTCTTT.

This clonotype came up many times. The V and J genes are TRBV29-1 and TRBJ1-1; D remains unclear. Trimming left V 8 bases short and J 1 base short, with 11 bases between. Germline assignment: CDR1 SQVTM and CDR2 ANQGSEA. This CDR3 comprises 12 residues. The CDR3 DNA reads as TGCAGCTTGGGAATCCCGAACACTGAAGCTTTCTTT. Protein product: CSLGIPNTEAFF. Filled out from reference TRBV29-1 and TRBJ1-1, the complete variable domain reads SAVISQKPSRDICQRGTSLTIQCQVDSQVTMMFWYRQQPGQSLTLIATANQGSEATYESGFVIDKFPISRPNLTFSTLTVSNMSPEDSSIYLCSLGIPNTEAFFGQGTRLTVV.

This clonotype was counted at least ten times. CDR3 sequence: CSARDRISGQETQYF. The CDR3 DNA sequence: TGCAGTGCTAGAGATCGGATTAGCGGGCAAGAGACCCAGTACTTC. The chain links TRBV20-1 to TRBJ2-5; TRBD2 matches at 7 bases. CDR1 is DFQATT, CDR2 SNEGSKA, per germline (reference sequence). V was clipped by 0 bases and J by 2 bases; unmatched bases: 6. This CDR3 has 15 amino acids.

V is TRBV19 and J is TRBJ2-1; D unclear. Deletions cut 5 bases from V and 0 bases from J, with 14 bases between. Germline V gene data show CDR1 as LNHDA and CDR2 as SQIVND (reference sequence). The CDR3 sequence is 16 residues long. The CDR3 bases are TGTGCCAGTAGTCGGCGCGGAACGAGCTCCTACAATGAGCAGTTCTTC. This translates into CASSRRGTSSYNEQFF.